Sequencing of this T cell receptor beta chain was carried out in a study of T cells after yellow fever vaccination. TCR cDNA, made by 5'RACE template switching, carried an added universal primer site and UMIs. TCRdb reanalysed the 5' RACE reads using MiXCR and keeps one entry per CDR3 protein. The table shows hundreds of thousands of distinct CDR3 sequences, with about 17% occurring only once. Germline-derived CDR1 and CDR2 are LGHNA and YNFKEQ. Trimming left V 1 base short and J 5 bases short, with 11 bases between. CDR3 length: 14 amino acids. The sample in question was PBMCs, obtained 5 to 6 days after the first yellow fever vaccination. The sequence came from a young man who received the YFV17D yellow fever vaccine. The chain links TRBV4-2 to TRBJ2-5, with unresolved D. CDR3 DNA: TGTGCCAGCAGCCAAGCCTTCCGTGGGGAGACCCAGTACTTC. Protein sequence: CASSQAFRGETQYF.